A single sample gave rise to the 21 T cell receptor beta chains below, sequenced in a study of T cells in Graves' hyperthyroidism and ophthalmopathy. RNA transcripts gave rise to amplified TCR beta CDR3 regions. During a first-round RT-PCR of the TCR CDR3, the HTBI primer set was used. TCRdb processed the multiplex PCR reads anew with MiXCR; each CDR3 protein has one entry. In the table there are about 600,000 distinct CDR3 sequences, 13% to 15% of which are singletons. Source material: blood. These receptors came from a woman under 30 with Graves' ophthalmopathy.

Regarding this clonotype: A read error may produce the germline difference seen at one junction end. This rearrangement joins TRBV6-5 to TRBJ1-1; a possible D gene is TRBD1 (6 bases). CDR3 length equals 12 residues. Germline lookup yields CDR1 MNHEY and CDR2 SVGAGI. CDR3 sequence: CVSSSQGTEAFF. The CDR3 nucleotides read TGTGTCAGCAGTTCACAGGGAACTGAAGCTTTCTTT.

This clonotype was detected ten times or more. This chain links TRBV5-6 with TRBJ2-7; D is undetermined. The CDR3 totals 12 residues. Germline CDR1 SGHDT, CDR2 YYEEEE. V was pared by 2 bases and J by 1 base, with 4 bases between. The DNA of the CDR3 is TGTGCCAGCAGCTTCGAGTCCTACGAGCAGTACTTC. Protein: CASSFESYEQYF.

This clonotype was found many times. This sequence joins TRBV15 and TRBJ1-1; the D is unclear. Between the trimmed V and J ends, which lost 0 bases and 11 bases, there was a span of 10 bases. This CDR3 spans 12 amino acids. Germline CDR1 reads LNHNV; CDR2 reads YYDKDF (reference sequence). In DNA, the CDR3 is TGTGCCACCAGCAGAGATAGTGGAGGCGCTTTCTTT. Translating gives CATSRDSGGAFF.

This clonotype was counted only a few times. This rearrangement joins TRBV27 to TRBJ1-6; the D gene is possibly TRBD1 (6 bases). Germline CDR1 is MNHEY and CDR2 is SMNVEV (reference sequence). The V end was cut by 1 base, the J end by 7 bases, with 14 bases between. CDR3 size: 16 residues. CDR3 DNA: TGTGCCAGCAGTTTATATTTCGACAGGCAGAATTCACCCCTCCACTTT. Protein sequence: CASSLYFDRQNSPLHF.

Regarding this clonotype: The junction does not match germline at one end; this may be a read error. The chain combines TRBV28 with TRBJ2-7; no clear D. This CDR3 has 16 amino acids. Germline lookup yields CDR1 MDHEN and CDR2 SYDVKM. CDR3 amino acids: CASSLVGESKIYGQYF. DNA for the CDR3: TGTGCCAGCAGTTTAGTTGGAGAATCTAAGATATACGGGCAGTACTTC.

This clonotype was observed once. The junction departs from germline at one end; a sequencing error may be responsible. This chain uses TRBV19 with TRBJ1-2; TRBD1 agrees at 8 bases. Germline V gene sequence: CDR1 LNHDA, CDR2 SQIVND (reference sequence). The CDR3 is 15 residues long. CDR3 sequence (DNA): TGTGCCAGTACCCTACAAGGACAGGGTGGATATGGCTACATCTTC. This codes for CASTLQGQGGYGYIF. The full variable domain, completed using reference TRBV19 and TRBJ1-2, is DGGITQSPKYLFRKEGQNVTLSCEQNLNHDAMYWYRQDPGQGLRLIYYSQIVNDFQKGDIAEGYSVSREKKESFPLTVTSAQKNPTAFYLCASTLQGQGGYGYIFGSGTRLTVV.

V usage is TRBV25-1 and J usage is TRBJ2-1, with 9 bases identical to TRBD1. The CDR3 spans 18 residues. The V segment lost 7 bases and the J segment 10 bases; nucleotides outside the gene matches: 23. Germline CDR1 and CDR2: MGHDK and SYGVNS. CDR3 sequence: CASMPSALGQGTEKEQFF. CDR3 nucleotides: TGTGCCAGCATGCCGAGTGCATTAGGACAGGGGACGGAAAAAGAGCAGTTCTTC.

This clonotype occurred many times. This chain connects TRBV6-5 to TRBJ2-7; 7 bases are a match to TRBD2. The CDR3 loop spans 15 amino acids. The trim removed 1 base at V and 4 bases at J, leaving 7 bases unmatched. From germline, CDR1 is MNHEY and CDR2 SVGAGI. CDR3 in amino acids: CASSYLTGGTYEQYF. The CDR3 bases are TGTGCCAGCAGTTACTTAACGGGAGGAACTTACGAGCAGTACTTC.

This clonotype was observed many times. J is TRBJ2-7 and V is TRBV5-1, with 10 nucleotides matching TRBD1. Germline V gene data show CDR1 as SGHRS and CDR2 as YFSETQ. With 4 bases clipped from V and 0 bases from J, the junction kept 13 bases outside the gene matches. The CDR3 spans 18 residues. This chain's CDR3 is CASSAPRTGTGDSYEQYF. CDR3 nucleotides: TGCGCCAGCAGCGCTCCCAGAACCGGGACAGGGGACTCCTACGAGCAGTACTTC.

This clonotype was observed at least ten times. The chain has TRBV11-2 and TRBJ2-1; 8 bases align to TRBD2. This CDR3 has 14 amino acids. The trim removed 4 bases at V and 7 bases at J, leaving 6 bases unmatched. Germline assignment: CDR1 SGHAT and CDR2 FQNNGV. The CDR3 is CASSSLGTRNEQFF. CDR3 DNA: TGTGCCAGCAGCTCTCTCGGGACTAGAAATGAGCAGTTCTTC.

The chain couples TRBV9 to TRBJ1-1, with TRBD1 matching 11 bases. The CDR3 is 19 residues long. Losses at the gene ends were 0 bases for V and 0 bases for J; bases not matched to a gene: 10. From germline, CDR1 is SGDLS and CDR2 YYNGEE. CDR3 sequence reads: CASSVGAGQGEAMNTEAFF. The DNA for the CDR3 is TGTGCCAGCAGCGTAGGCGCGGGACAGGGGGAGGCGATGAACACTGAAGCTTTCTTT.

This clonotype showed up many times. The chain carries TRBV27 and TRBJ1-1; D perhaps matches TRBD1 (6 bases). The CDR3 has 16 residues. The V and J ends lost 6 bases and 4 bases respectively, with 21 bases between them. CDR1 and CDR2 (germline): MNHEY, SMNVEV (reference sequence). The CDR3 nucleotides read TGTGCCAGCAGCCGTGCAGGGGTCGGGGGGGGCACTGAAGCTTTCTTT. Amino acid sequence: CASSRAGVGGGTEAFF.

This clonotype was observed a few times. This chain joins TRBV13 and TRBJ2-7; TRBD2 aligns across 8 bases. After removal of 0 bases from V and 4 bases from J, the junction contained 8 bases not matched to a gene. This CDR3 is 16 amino acids long. CDR1 is PRHDT, CDR2 FYEKMQ, per germline (reference sequence). The DNA of the CDR3 is TGTGCCAGCAGCTTAGGCCTGCCGGGAGGGGCTTACGAGCAGTACTTC. It codes for CASSLGLPGGAYEQYF.

The chain is built from TRBV4-3 and TRBJ2-2; D possibly corresponds to TRBD1 (6 bases). Germline CDR1 LGHNA, CDR2 YSLEER. V was pared by 0 bases and J by 6 bases, with 14 bases between. The CDR3 contains 16 residues. The CDR3 DNA reads as TGCGCCAGCAGCCAAGAGAACGAGGGGGTTCCCGGGGAGCTGTTTTTT. Residues: CASSQENEGVPGELFF.

This clonotype has a count of ten or more. The chain employs TRBV7-9 and TRBJ1-1, with D unclear. This CDR3 spans 13 amino acids. Germline CDR1 and CDR2: SEHNR and FQNEAQ (reference sequence). The ends were cut back, 6 bases at V and 1 base at J, with 9 bases in the middle. The CDR3 spells CASRTVGNTEAFF. The DNA of the CDR3 is TGTGCCAGCAGGACGGTGGGGAACACTGAAGCTTTCTTT.

This clonotype was recorded at least ten times. This chain joins TRBV3-1 and TRBJ2-7, with TRBD2 matching 7 bases. The CDR3 extends over 15 amino acids. Trimming removed 3 bases from V and 5 bases from J; junction bases left unmatched: 10. Germline CDR1 reads LGHDT; CDR2 reads YNNKEL (reference sequence). The CDR3 protein is CASSHQPGLPDEQYF. CDR3 sequence (DNA): TGTGCCAGCAGCCACCAACCGGGACTACCCGACGAGCAGTACTTC.

This clonotype showed up many times. This chain uses TRBV27 with TRBJ2-7; 7 positions match TRBD1. CDR3 length: 15 amino acids. V lost 6 bases, J lost 2 bases, and 10 bases stayed unmatched. CDR1 and CDR2 from the germline V gene are MNHEY and SMNVEV (reference sequence). This CDR3 is CASSSSGGQTYEQYF. The CDR3 nucleotides read TGTGCCAGCAGCTCCTCAGGGGGTCAGACCTACGAGCAGTACTTC.

This clonotype was detected many times. The chain carries TRBV6-1 and TRBJ2-1; D may be TRBD1 or TRBD2 (6 bases each). Germline CDR1 and CDR2: MNHNS and SASEGT. The CDR3 has 19 amino acids. Between the trimmed V and J ends, which lost 0 bases and 0 bases, there was a span of 18 bases. CDR3 loop: CASSEAGVGGLSSYNEQFF. The CDR3 nucleotides read TGTGCCAGCAGTGAAGCCGGAGTTGGGGGGCTCAGCTCCTACAATGAGCAGTTCTTC.

This CDR3 is CASSSSRVTGTETLHF. CDR3 in DNA: TGTGCCAGCAGCTCGAGCAGGGTAACGGGGACCGAGACCCTCCACTTT. The rearrangement joins TRBV7-2 to TRBJ1-6; D is perhaps TRBD1 (5 bases). Germline assignment: CDR1 SGHTA and CDR2 FQGNSA. CDR3 length equals 16 residues. Trimming shortened V by 4 bases and J by 14 bases, and 24 bases separated the two germline ends.

This clonotype was seen many times. The DNA of the CDR3 is TGTGCCAGCAGCTTAAAGGTAGTGGTCGTGAACACTGAAGCTTTCTTT. Translation gives CASSLKVVVVNTEAFF. The V call is TRBV11-2, the J call TRBJ1-1; D gene unclear. Trimming shortened V by 2 bases and J by 0 bases, and 13 bases separated the two germline ends. CDR1 is SGHAT and CDR2 is FQNNGV in the germline V gene. The CDR3 extends over 16 amino acids.

This clonotype was seen a few times. J is TRBJ1-6 and V is TRBV28, with 7 bases lining up with TRBD1. The CDR3 covers 15 residues. V lost 7 bases and J lost 4; bases outside the gene matches: 7. CDR1 is MDHEN and CDR2 is SYDVKM in the germline V gene. The CDR3 is CASNIQGPYNSPLHF. The CDR3 DNA follows: TGTGCCAGCAATATACAGGGGCCTTATAATTCACCCCTCCACTTT. Drawing the rest from reference TRBV28 and TRBJ1-6, the complete variable domain is DVKVTQSSRYLVKRTGEKVFLECVQDMDHENMFWYRQDPGLGLRLIYFSYDVKMKEKGDIPEGYSVSREKKERFSLILESASTNQTSMYLCASNIQGPYNSPLHFGNGTRLTVT.